The 31 T cell receptor beta chains listed next were all sequenced from one sample in a study of PD-L1 blockade in urothelial cancer. Libraries were prepared by immunoSEQ multiplex PCR; TCRdb keeps only in-frame clonotypes and omits some of them. The sample lists 35,000 or so clones; approximately 40% were seen once. The sequenced sample was tumor tissue, obtained before atezolizumab (anti-PD-L1) treatment. These TCRs come from a man in his 60s with urothelial cancer.

The rearrangement joins TRBV7-5 to TRBJ1-5. TRBV7-5 is marked as a pseudogene. This CDR3 spans 14 amino acids. In DNA form, the CDR3 reads TGTGCCAGCAGCTCGATGGGGACCAATCAGCCCCAGCATTTT. Amino acids: CASSSMGTNQPQHF.

The chain couples TRBV2 to TRBJ2-7; a possible D gene is TRBD1 (6 bases). V lost 5 bases and J 6 bases, leaving 11 bases between the germline ends. The CDR3 length is 12 residues. Germline-derived CDR1 and CDR2 are SNHLY and FYNNEI. CDR3 sequence reads: CASSSTGFEQYF. The CDR3 DNA sequence: TGTGCCAGCAGTTCTACAGGGTTCGAGCAGTACTTC.

The chain has TRBV19 and TRBJ1-6; D is uncertain. This CDR3 has 14 residues. V was pared by 7 bases and J by 6 bases, with 13 bases between. Looked up from germline, CDR1 is LNHDA and CDR2 is SQIVND (reference sequence). The CDR3 DNA reads as TGTGCCAGTACCAACGACGCGGGTAATTCACCCCTCCACTTT. As protein: CASTNDAGNSPLHF.

The chain employs TRBV18 and TRBJ1-4; D may be TRBD1 (6 bases). The CDR3 sequence is 20 residues long. The V end lost 2 bases, the J end lost 7 bases, and 29 bases lay between the germline ends. The germline gives CDR1 KGHSH, CDR2 LQKENI. Here the CDR3 DNA reads TGTGCCAGCTCACCAAAGGCCCGCGGAGGTGGGGGGCATAAGAGTGAAAAACTGTTTTTT. Translated: CASSPKARGGGGHKSEKLFF.

This clone was observed a few times. This chain joins TRBV11-3 and TRBJ2-3; possibly TRBD2 for D (5 bases). Germline V CDR1 and CDR2: SGHNT, YENEEA. CDR3 size: 15 residues. V was clipped by 1 base and J by 6 bases, with 14 bases between them. The CDR3 region has the DNA TGTGCCAGCAGCTTAGTGGGCGGGTCGAGGGATACGCAGTATTTT. Residues: CASSLVGGSRDTQYF.

The DNA for the CDR3 is TGTGCCACCAGCAGGGGTGCGGTGCGGGGAGTCACAGATACGCAGTATTTT. It codes for CATSRGAVRGVTDTQYF. V is TRBV15 and J is TRBJ2-3; D possibly corresponds to TRBD2 (6 bases). Looked up from germline, CDR1 is LNHNV and CDR2 is YYDKDF (reference sequence). V was cut by 3 bases and J by 2 bases, with 18 bases left in between. The CDR3 spans 17 residues.

The gene calls are TRBV19 and TRBJ2-7, with D unclear. Per the germline V gene, CDR1 is LNHDA and CDR2 is SQIVND (reference sequence). V shed 5 bases and J shed 1 base, with 9 bases lying between them. The CDR3 length is 13 residues. The CDR3: CASSAGLSYEQYF. DNA for the CDR3: TGTGCCAGTAGTGCCGGGTTATCCTACGAGCAGTACTTC.

This clone appeared once. CDR3 sequence: CSVRQGGTEAFF. In DNA, the CDR3 is TGCAGCGTTCGACAGGGAGGGACTGAAGCTTTCTTT. This rearrangement joins TRBV29-1 to TRBJ1-1; TRBD1 agrees at 7 bases. Germline CDR1 SQVTM, CDR2 ANQGSEA. The V gene end was trimmed by 5 bases and the J gene end by 5 bases; junction bases not matched to a gene: 5. The CDR3 covers 12 residues.

The genes are TRBV14 and TRBJ1-1; D remains unclear. The CDR3 extends over 11 amino acids. Trimming removed 1 base at V and 11 bases at J, with 8 bases between. Germline assignment: CDR1 SGHDN and CDR2 FVKESK. The CDR3 is CASSQVGEAFF. CDR3 DNA sequence: TGTGCCAGCAGCCAAGTTGGAGAGGCTTTCTTT. The full variable domain, in which reference TRBV14 and TRBJ1-1 provide the parts outside the CDR3, is EAGVTQFPSHSVIEKGQTVTLRCDPISGHDNLYWYRRVMGKEIKFLLHFVKESKQDESGMPNNRFLAERTGGTYSTLKVQPAELEDSGVYFCASSQVGEAFFGQGTRLTVV.

This chain uses TRBV9 with TRBJ2-1, with TRBD2 as a possible D gene (6 bases). CDR1 is SGDLS, CDR2 YYNGEE, per germline. The CDR3 runs 17 residues. The germline V and J ends were trimmed by 7 bases and 1 base, with 21 bases remaining between them. As DNA, the CDR3 is TGTGCCAGCCTGCCCTCGCCCATGGCGGGATCCTACAATGAGCAGTTCTTC. Its translation: CASLPSPMAGSYNEQFF.

The V and J genes are TRBV25-1 and TRBJ2-1, with D tentatively TRBD2 (6 bases). This CDR3 contains 14 residues. Trimming took 4 bases from V and 7 from J, leaving 14 bases between them. CDR1 and CDR2 from the germline V gene are MGHDK and SYGVNS. The CDR3: CASSVGGTVNEQFF. CDR3 DNA sequence: TGTGCCAGCAGTGTCGGGGGAACGGTTAATGAGCAGTTCTTC.

The chain joins TRBV28 to TRBJ2-7; D possibly corresponds to TRBD1 (7 bases). The V and J ends lost 2 bases and 3 bases respectively, with 14 bases between them. The length of the CDR3 is 15 residues. Germline loops: CDR1 MDHEN, CDR2 SYDVKM. CDR3 nucleotide sequence: TGTGCCAGCAGTTTAGGGTCAGGGGGGAGCTACGAGCAGTACTTC. It codes for CASSLGSGGSYEQYF.

The sample holds a few counts of this clone. The V gene is TRBV2, the J gene TRBJ1-2, with 7 bases that match TRBD1. With V trimmed by 8 bases and J by 8 bases, 23 bases remained unmatched. The CDR3 extends over 17 amino acids. The germline V gene encodes CDR1 SNHLY and CDR2 FYNNEI. The CDR3 sequence is CASGLSRQGDEVGGYTF. In DNA, the CDR3 is TGTGCCAGCGGGCTTTCGCGACAGGGCGACGAAGTCGGAGGCTACACCTTC.

The J gene is TRBJ2-5, the V gene TRBV6-4, with TRBD1 identical over 7 bases. The germline CDR1 and CDR2 sequences are MRHNA and SNTAGT. Losses at the gene ends were 10 bases for V and 6 bases for J; bases not matched to a gene: 8. The CDR3 is 12 residues long. The CDR3 loop reads CAINDREKTQYF. Here the CDR3 DNA reads TGTGCCATCAACGACAGGGAGAAGACCCAGTACTTC.

This clone was seen only once. The rearrangement links TRBV29-1 to TRBJ1-1; D call uncertain. The CDR3 sequence is 12 residues long. Looked up from germline, CDR1 is SQVTM and CDR2 is ANQGSEA. The V end was cut by 7 bases, the J end by 6 bases, with 15 bases between. The chain's CDR3 is CSAGEMRAEAFF. The CDR3 region has the DNA TGCAGCGCTGGAGAAATGCGGGCTGAAGCTTTCTTT.

The rearrangement uses TRBV29-1 and TRBJ1-1; D gene uncertain. Germline CDR1 and CDR2: SQVTM and ANQGSEA. V was shortened by 7 bases and J by 4 bases, with 16 bases between the two germline ends. CDR3 length: 13 amino acids. The CDR3 protein is CSAPGLRGTEAFF. For the CDR3, the DNA is TGCAGCGCCCCCGGGCTCCGCGGCACTGAAGCTTTCTTT.

V and J are TRBV25-1 and TRBJ2-5; D gene uncertain. The CDR3 consists of 13 residues. Looked up from germline, CDR1 is MGHDK and CDR2 is SYGVNS. V was trimmed by 3 bases and J by 5 bases, leaving 10 bases between them. The DNA of the CDR3 is TGTGCCAGCAGTGAGCCCCCCAGGGAGACCCAGTACTTC. Residues: CASSEPPRETQYF.

This clone was found a few times. The gene calls are TRBV6-8 and TRBJ2-2, with a weak D call TRBD1 (5 bases). Germline V gene lookup returns CDR1 MNHGY and CDR2 SAAAGT. Trimming stripped 6 bases from V and 1 base from J, with 12 bases between. CDR3 size: 15 residues. The CDR3 loop is CASSYDRMNTGELFF. The CDR3 nucleotides are TGTGCCAGCAGCTACGACAGAATGAACACCGGGGAGCTGTTTTTT.

This clone was counted only a few times. The chain uses TRBV9 and TRBJ1-2, with 9 nucleotides matching TRBD1. Germline trimming cut 3 bases from V and 6 bases from J; bases unmatched to any gene: 12. Germline V gene data show CDR1 as SGDLS and CDR2 as YYNGEE. CDR3 length: 16 amino acids. This CDR3 reads CASSDSPNRGRDGYTF. CDR3 in DNA: TGTGCCAGCAGCGATTCGCCAAACAGGGGGCGGGATGGCTACACCTTC.

This clone showed up just a few times. This chain uses TRBV7-5 with TRBJ1-2; no check of the table's D call, TRBD1, against the DNA was made. TRBV7-5 is noted as a pseudogene. The CDR3 is made up of 14 amino acids. The CDR3 region is CASSLTGQGYGYTF. In nucleotides, the CDR3 is TGTGCCAGCAGCCTAACGGGACAGGGATACGGCTACACCTTC.

This clone came up a few times. The chain couples TRBV11-3 to TRBJ1-5; the D is unclear. Germline CDR1 SGHNT, CDR2 YENEEA. The CDR3 is 14 amino acids. V was shortened by 5 bases and J by 3 bases, with 11 bases between the two germline ends. CDR3 bases: TGTGCCAGCAGCCTCCTAACAGACAATCAGCCCCAGCATTTT. Translated: CASSLLTDNQPQHF.

In regard to this clone: Other DNA sequences within the sample encode an identical CDR3. The J gene is TRBJ2-5, the V gene TRBV15, with a tentative D call TRBD2 (7 bases). V lost 0 bases, J lost 4 bases, and 12 bases lay in between. The CDR3 consists of 15 residues. Germline V gene lookup returns CDR1 LNHNV and CDR2 YYDKDF (reference sequence). CDR3 in amino acids: CATSRDKGGLETQYF. The CDR3 region has the DNA TGTGCCACCAGCAGAGATAAGGGGGGGCTAGAGACCCAGTACTTC.

This clone was counted many times. The chain carries TRBV6-8 and TRBJ2-2; D is uncertain. There are 12 residues in the CDR3. The germline CDR1 and CDR2 sequences are MNHGY and SAAAGT. V lost 6 bases, J lost 8 bases, and 10 bases lay in between. In nucleotides, the CDR3 is TGTGCCAGCAGCCTACGGCGGGGGGAGCTGTTTTTT. This sequence encodes CASSLRRGELFF.

This clone was counted a few times. The rearrangement links TRBV6-8 to TRBJ1-3; 8 bases are shared with TRBD1. In germline, CDR1 is MNHGY, CDR2 SAAAGT. The J segment lost 9 bases and the V segment lost 11 bases, leaving 9 bases of the junction unmatched. The CDR3 runs to 12 residues. The DNA of the CDR3 is TGTGCCGTCGGGACAGGTGCCGGCACCATATATTTT. Protein sequence: CAVGTGAGTIYF.

The V call is TRBV18, the J call TRBJ1-5; D is ambiguous. V lost 1 base to trimming and J lost 1 base, with 5 bases between them. The CDR3 contains 14 residues. Germline lookup yields CDR1 KGHSH and CDR2 LQKENI. DNA of the CDR3: TGTGCCAGCTCACCACAAGGGAGCAATCAGCCCCAGCATTTT. Translated, it gives CASSPQGSNQPQHF.

This chain uses TRBV18 with TRBJ1-6, with D unresolved. Looked up from germline, CDR1 is KGHSH and CDR2 is LQKENI. This CDR3 spans 15 amino acids. V was clipped by 2 bases and J by 7 bases, with 12 bases between them. CDR3 sequence (DNA): TGTGCCAGCTCACCAAGAAATGGCGAAAATTCACCCCTCCACTTT. Its translation: CASSPRNGENSPLHF.

This clone was recorded a few times. The rearrangement uses TRBV28 and TRBJ1-4, with D possibly being TRBD1 (6 bases). CDR1 is MDHEN, CDR2 SYDVKM, per germline. The length of the CDR3 is 14 residues. Trimming stripped 3 bases from V and 10 bases from J, with 15 bases between. The CDR3 nucleotides are TGTGCCAGCAGTTTGTCGGGGGCTTGGGGAAAACTGTTTTTT. It codes for CASSLSGAWGKLFF.

The CDR3 protein is CASSVSGTATYGYTF. The CDR3 region has the DNA TGCGCCAGCAGCGTATCCGGGACAGCAACCTATGGCTACACCTTC. The chain links TRBV5-1 to TRBJ1-2; the match to TRBD1 covers 7 bases. J gave up 4 bases and V 4 bases, and 10 bases lay outside the gene matches. Germline V gene data show CDR1 as SGHRS and CDR2 as YFSETQ. The CDR3 extends over 15 amino acids.

This rearrangement joins TRBV5-1 to TRBJ2-1; D remains unclear. With 4 bases removed from V and 7 bases from J, the gap between germline ends came to 15 bases. This CDR3 is built from 14 residues. The germline V gene encodes CDR1 SGHRS and CDR2 YFSETQ. In nucleotides, the CDR3 is TGCGCCAGCAGCCCTGCCAGAACGTGGAATGAGCAGTTCTTC. This translates into CASSPARTWNEQFF.

The J gene is TRBJ2-7, the V gene TRBV29-1; D remains unclear. Germline CDR1 and CDR2: SQVTM and ANQGSEA. V was shortened by 1 base and J by 3 bases, with 7 bases between the two germline ends. The CDR3 is 12 amino acids. CDR3 sequence reads: CSVEGNGYEQYF. CDR3 in DNA: TGCAGCGTTGAAGGGAATGGCTACGAGCAGTACTTC.

The genes are TRBV1 and TRBJ2-1; the table's D call, TRBD2, was not checked against the DNA. TRBV1 is a pseudogene segment. The CDR3 runs 18 residues. The CDR3 spells CASSQVGLAGGSYNEQFF. DNA of the CDR3: TGCGCCAGCAGCCAAGTTGGGTTAGCGGGAGGTAGTTACAATGAGCAGTTCTTC.